This TCR beta chain is from a study of CD8 T cells in ankylosing spondylitis. This clonotype was seen a handful of times. What it binds is not known. The CDR3 extends over 12 amino acids. Germline-derived CDR1 and CDR2 are SEHNR and FQNEAQ (reference sequence). The V gene end was trimmed by 1 base and the J gene end by 14 bases; junction bases not matched to a gene: 4. Findings and caveats of the study: Among TCR beta sequences, a motif of roughly 8 highly homologous variants appeared characteristic of ankylosing spondylitis blood. Reports of some motif variants in reactive arthritis synovial fluid and blood predate this one.

In TCRdb, the 5' RACE reads were re-called with MiXCR into one record per CDR3 protein. The sample includes a few hundred thousand distinct CDR3 sequences, about 20% seen only once; the top ten take about an eighth. Sequencing input: blood, either unsorted or a sorted T cell fraction (not recorded which). The chain carries TRBV7-9 and TRBJ1-4; 7 nucleotides match TRBD1. The clonotype comes from a male donor with ankylosing spondylitis or in good health (not recorded which). The CDR3 loop reads CASSLGEGGLFF. In DNA, the CDR3 is TGTGCCAGCAGCTTAGGTGAAGGGGGCCTGTTTTTT.